The rows below give T cell receptor beta chains drawn from one sample of a study of T cell changes during pregnancy in multiple sclerosis. The data were produced by immunoSEQ multiplex PCR, yet TCRdb's version contains in-frame clones alone and is incomplete. Altogether approximately 69,000 clones are present, around 94% being singletons, with the ten largest covering less than 0.6%. Sequences were derived from peripheral blood, sampled in the third trimester of pregnancy. The source of these receptors is a female donor with multiple sclerosis, enrolled in a pregnancy study. Each CDR3 is given with its conserved first and last residue. A D gene is named only where the DNA matches it firmly. Some rows mark clone size as missing; the rest say once, few, many or name a class of expanded clone.

CDR3 DNA	CDR3 protein	CDR3 length	clone size	V gene	J gene	D gene
TGCAGCGTCCGGGAAGCAGAGTCCACTGAAGCTTTCTTT	CSVREAESTEAFF	13	few	TRBV29-1	TRBJ1-1	.
TGTGCCAGCAGCCCGTACACCGGGGAGCTGTTTTTT	CASSPYTGELFF	12	.	TRBV11-1	TRBJ2-2	.
TGTGCCAGCAGTAAAAGCGGGGGCGACTCAGATACGCAGTATTTT	CASSKSGGDSDTQYF	15	.	TRBV9	TRBJ2-3	TRBD2
TGTGCCAGCAGCTTGTGGGGCCAAACAGATACGCAGTATTTT	CASSLWGQTDTQYF	14	.	TRBV7-2	TRBJ2-3	.
TGTGCCAGCAGCTTAGCGCTAAGCGGGGGGATCTACAATGAGCAGTTCTTC	CASSLALSGGIYNEQFF	17	.	TRBV7-2	TRBJ2-1	TRBD2
TGTGCCAGCTCACCAGTGCAGGTAGCTGGAAACACCATATATTTT	CASSPVQVAGNTIYF	15	.	TRBV18	TRBJ1-3	.
TGTGCCAGCAGCTTTGGAGTTTCCTACGAGCAGTACTTC	CASSFGVSYEQYF	13	.	TRBV7-9	TRBJ2-7	.
TGTGCTACAGGGCGACCGAATGAAAAACTGTTTTTT	CATGRPNEKLFF	12	.	TRBV2	TRBJ1-4	.
TGTGCCAGCAGCCCAGTGGGACAGTTCTACGAGCAGTACTTC	CASSPVGQFYEQYF	14	.	TRBV11-1	TRBJ2-7	TRBD1
TGTGCCAGCAGCTTGGGCGACAGTGTTGGCTACACCTTC	CASSLGDSVGYTF	13	.	TRBV5-4	TRBJ1-2	.
TGTGCCAGCAGCCAATATCCCCCAGGGGGACCGAACACTGAAGCTTTCTTT	CASSQYPPGGPNTEAFF	17	.	TRBV7-2	TRBJ1-1	TRBD1
TGTGCCAGCAGCTTAGAGGCGGGGGGGCCCTCAGATACGCAGTATTTT	CASSLEAGGPSDTQYF	16	.	TRBV7-9	TRBJ2-3	TRBD2
TGTGCCAGCAGGGGTACAGGTTGGCGCAATCAGCCCCAGCATTTT	CASRGTGWRNQPQHF	15	.	TRBV5-8	TRBJ1-5	.
TGCGCCAGCAGCCAAGATAGGGGTCTGCGATCCGGGGAGCTGTTTTTT	CASSQDRGLRSGELFF	16	.	TRBV4-1	TRBJ2-2	.
TGTGCCAGTAACGGTCGCGGGGGAGGAAACTATGGCTACACCTTC	CASNGRGGGNYGYTF	15	.	TRBV19	TRBJ1-2	.
TGTGCCAGCAGCTCCCACCGGGATAGGGCTAACTACGGCTACACCTTC	CASSSHRDRANYGYTF	16	.	TRBV11-1	TRBJ1-2	.
TGTGCCAGCAGCACCGACAGTCTTACGCAGTATTTT	CASSTDSLTQYF	12	.	TRBV7-2	TRBJ2-3	.
TGCGCCAGCAGCCAAAGACAGGGACCCTACGAGCAGTACTTC	CASSQRQGPYEQYF	14	.	TRBV4-3	TRBJ2-7	TRBD1
TGTGCCAGCAGCCCAACTAGCGGCTACAATGAGCAGTTCTTC	CASSPTSGYNEQFF	14	.	TRBV7-2	TRBJ2-1	TRBD2
TGCGCCAGCAGCCAGACAGAGTCCTACGAGCAGTACTTC	CASSQTESYEQYF	13	.	TRBV4-1	TRBJ2-7	.
TGTGCCAGCAGCATACTGAGCGTAAGCTCCTACAATGAGCAGTTCTTC	CASSILSVSSYNEQFF	16	.	TRBV9	TRBJ2-1	.
TGCAGTGCTAGGGCGGGTCAGCCCCAGCATTTT	CSARAGQPQHF	11	.	TRBV20-1	TRBJ1-5	.
TGTGCCAGCTCCCCTGGACTAGCGGGGGGGCGGGACGAGCAGTACTTC	CASSPGLAGGRDEQYF	16	.	TRBV18	TRBJ2-7	TRBD2
TGCGCCAGCAGCCAAGATCCCGCGGGCACTAATGAAAAACTGTTTTTT	CASSQDPAGTNEKLFF	16	.	TRBV4-1	TRBJ1-4	.
TGTGCCAGCAGCTTAGGTACGGGGAACTATGGCTACACCTTC	CASSLGTGNYGYTF	14	.	TRBV7-6	TRBJ1-2	.
TGTGCCAGCAGCACGGGGACTCGCCCAGATACGCAGTATTTT	CASSTGTRPDTQYF	14	.	TRBV5-4	TRBJ2-3	.
TGTGCCAGCAGCGTAGCGGGGCGGGGTGGGGCCAACGTCCTGACTTTC	CASSVAGRGGANVLTF	16	.	TRBV9	TRBJ2-6	.
TGTGCCAGCAGCCGCGGGGCGAGCAACACTGAAGCTTTCTTT	CASSRGASNTEAFF	14	.	TRBV7-7	TRBJ1-1	.
TGTGCCAGCAGGGGGGACAGGTATAATGAAAAACTGTTTTTT	CASRGDRYNEKLFF	14	.	TRBV2	TRBJ1-4	TRBD1
TGTGCCAGAAGCTTCTCTAGAGAGCAGTACTTC	CARSFSREQYF	11	.	TRBV7-5	TRBJ2-7	.
TGTGCCAGCAGCATAACAGATACGCAGTATTTT	CASSITDTQYF	11	.	TRBV5-8	TRBJ2-3	.
TGTGCTAGTGGTCCCCCTAGAGAAGGGGTTTACAATGAGCAGTTCTTC	CASGPPREGVYNEQFF	16	.	TRBV12-5	TRBJ2-1	.
TGTGCCAGCAGCAAGGTCCCGGGACAGGGGTTGGATGGCTACACCTTC	CASSKVPGQGLDGYTF	16	.	TRBV21-1	TRBJ1-2	.
TGCGCCAGCAGTTTGGGACTAGCGGGGGGCCAAGTCATCTACGAGCAGTACTTC	CASSLGLAGGQVIYEQYF	18	.	TRBV5-1	TRBJ2-7	TRBD2
TGTGCCAGCAGTTTACAGTACAATCAGCCCCAGCATTTT	CASSLQYNQPQHF	13	few	TRBV5-6	TRBJ1-5	.
TGTGCCAGCAGTTACTCTGGCAGGGGGGACGAGCAGTACTTC	CASSYSGRGDEQYF	14	.	TRBV6-5	TRBJ2-7	.
TGTGCCAGCAGCCCCGGACAGGGAGGCTACACCTTC	CASSPGQGGYTF	12	once	TRBV9	TRBJ1-2	TRBD1
TGCGCCAGCAGCTTGGTGGGACAGCGGCAAGAGACCCAGTACTTC	CASSLVGQRQETQYF	15	.	TRBV5-1	TRBJ2-5	TRBD1
TGTGCCAGCAGCTTGGGAGGGCTCGAAACCGGGGAGCTGTTTTTT	CASSLGGLETGELFF	15	.	TRBV5-4	TRBJ2-2	.
TGTGCCAGCAGCGTACAGGGGCTTGGCAATGAAGCTTTCTTT	CASSVQGLGNEAFF	14	.	TRBV9	TRBJ1-1	.
TGTGCCAGCAGCGTTAGGGGTTATGAGCAGTTCTTC	CASSVRGYEQFF	12	.	TRBV7-2	TRBJ2-1	.
TGCGCCAGCAGCTCGACAGGGGATCGCGGAAACATTCAGTACTTC	CASSSTGDRGNIQYF	15	.	TRBV5-1	TRBJ2-4	TRBD1
TGTGCCAGCAACCTAGCGGGGGGCTACAATGAGCAGTTCTTC	CASNLAGGYNEQFF	14	.	TRBV9	TRBJ2-1	TRBD2
TGTGCCAGTACCTTAGGGGGTGCAACTAATGAAAAACTGTTTTTT	CASTLGGATNEKLFF	15	.	TRBV19	TRBJ1-4	.
TGTGCCAGCAGCTTAGGGTCGACAGGAGAAGCTTTCTTT	CASSLGSTGEAFF	13	.	TRBV7-3	TRBJ1-1	.
TGTGCCTGGAGTGGGGCGGGGGCCTACTACGAGCAGTACTTC	CAWSGAGAYYEQYF	14	.	TRBV30	TRBJ2-7	.
TGTGCCACCAGCAGATTAGGGGGACTAGCGGGGGTTCGCTACAATGAGCAGTTCTTC	CATSRLGGLAGVRYNEQFF	19	.	TRBV15	TRBJ2-1	TRBD2
TGTGCCAGCAGCGTGTCTCAGGGGGGTCTCACAGATACGCAGTATTTT	CASSVSQGGLTDTQYF	16	.	TRBV7-6	TRBJ2-3	.
TGTGCCAGCAGGTACCAGGGGGCCGCGGCCAAGACTGAAGCTTTCTTT	CASRYQGAAAKTEAFF	16	.	TRBV2	TRBJ1-1	TRBD1
TGCAGTGCTGCTGGGTGGAGAGAGCAGTACTTC	CSAAGWREQYF	11	.	TRBV20-1	TRBJ2-7	.
TGTGCCAGCAGCTTGTCACCAGGTACTGAAGCTTTCTTT	CASSLSPGTEAFF	13	.	TRBV5-6	TRBJ1-1	.
TGTGCCAGCAAAGTTTACCCGGGACAGTTGAACACTGAAGCTTTCTTT	CASKVYPGQLNTEAFF	16	.	TRBV27	TRBJ1-1	TRBD1